This entry lists 25 T cell receptor beta chains sequenced from one sample in a study of shared clonotypes between healthy human individuals (dated by TCRdb to 2020 to 2022). Receptors were amplified or captured by the immunoSEQ multiplex PCR assay. In TCRdb, the immuneACCESS table is reduced to in-frame sequences with V and J assigned. These tables do not hold every clone; where another copy was compared, an unresolved V gene accounts for under half, and the others remain unexplained. This sample lists around 500,000 clones; less than 80% were detected once. The ten largest clones represent 10% to 15% of the sample. Specimen: PBMCs. The source is a woman between 40 and 55 years old in good health. Some clones in this sample may be carry-over from other donors' samples.

CDR3 amino acids: CASSSIRDYLTGELFF. The CDR3 DNA reads TGTGCCAGCTCATCCATCCGGGACTACCTAACCGGGGAGCTGTTTTTT. This rearrangement joins TRBV18 to TRBJ2-2; TRBD2 agrees at 7 bases. The germline V gene encodes CDR1 KGHSH and CDR2 LQKENI. The CDR3 spans 16 residues. Germline trimming cut 5 bases from V and 5 bases from J; bases unmatched to any gene: 11.

This clone has just a few counts. The chain carries TRBV27 and TRBJ2-7; D tentatively fits TRBD1 or TRBD2 (7 bases each). The V end was cut by 4 bases, the J end by 0 bases, with 25 bases between. The CDR3 has 19 amino acids. Germline V gene data show CDR1 as MNHEY and CDR2 as SMNVEV (reference sequence). The CDR3 nucleotides are TGTGCCAGCAGTTCACATTATGGCGGGGGACAGAAGAGCTCCTACGAGCAGTACTTC. As protein: CASSSHYGGGQKSSYEQYF.

A few counts support this clone. The chain combines TRBV5-1 with TRBJ1-2; possible D gene TRBD1, 6 bases. The CDR3 totals 15 residues. V was trimmed by 1 base and J by 4 bases, leaving 14 bases between them. CDR1 and CDR2 (germline): SGHRS, YFSETQ. The CDR3 region is CASSLLVGGLYGYTF. For the CDR3, the DNA is TGCGCCAGCAGCTTGCTGGTAGGGGGGCTCTATGGCTACACCTTC. Full variable domain (outside the CDR3, taken from reference TRBV5-1 and TRBJ1-2): KAGVTQTPRYLIKTRGQQVTLSCSPISGHRSVSWYQQTPGQGLQFLFEYFSETQRNKGNFPGRFSGRQFSNSRSEMNVSTLELGDSALYLCASSLLVGGLYGYTFGSGTRLTVV.

The rearrangement uses TRBV7-6 and TRBJ2-7; 7 bases fit TRBD2. The CDR3 spans 12 residues. V lost 4 bases and J lost 7; bases outside the gene matches: 4. CDR1 is SGHVS, CDR2 FNYEAQ, per germline. The DNA for the CDR3 is TGTGCCAGCAGCTCCCTGGGGGGGGAGCAGTACTTC. It specifies CASSSLGGEQYF.

This chain links TRBV6-1 with TRBJ2-1; D is uncertain. V lost 6 bases, J lost 3 bases, and 6 bases lay in between. This CDR3 has 12 residues. Germline CDR1 is MNHNS and CDR2 is SASEGT. The CDR3 region is CASRGNYNEQFF. CDR3 nucleotides: TGTGCCAGCAGGGGAAACTACAATGAGCAGTTCTTC.

About this clone: One end of the junction varies from germline; a read error may be responsible. The rearrangement joins TRBV28 to TRBJ2-7, with a tentative D call TRBD2 (5 bases). The CDR3 is made up of 13 amino acids. Per the germline V gene, CDR1 is MDHEN and CDR2 is SYDVKM. CDR3 nucleotides: TGCGCCAGCAGCCAACTAGTGGGGTACGAGCAGTACTTC. Residues: CASSQLVGYEQYF.

The gene calls are TRBV18 and TRBJ2-1, with 7 bases identical to TRBD1. Germline trimming cut 3 bases from V and 9 bases from J; bases unmatched to any gene: 5. The CDR3 extends over 13 amino acids. CDR1 is KGHSH, CDR2 LQKENI, per germline. For the CDR3, the DNA is TGTGCCAGCTCACCCCCACAGGGGACTGAGCAGTTCTTC. It specifies CASSPPQGTEQFF.

The V gene is TRBV2, the J gene TRBJ1-5; D possibly corresponds to TRBD1 (6 bases). V shed 6 bases and J shed 2 bases, with 14 bases lying between them. Germline V lookup: CDR1 SNHLY, CDR2 FYNNEI. CDR3 length: 15 residues. The CDR3 DNA follows: TGTGCCAGCAGGGAGGGGGGGGGCGGCAATCAGCCCCAGCATTTT. It specifies CASREGGGGNQPQHF.

The rearrangement joins TRBV9 to TRBJ2-3; D is unresolved. The ends were cut back, 1 base at V and 0 bases at J, with 3 bases in the middle. CDR1 and CDR2 (germline): SGDLS, YYNGEE. The CDR3 length is 13 residues. CDR3 nucleotides: TGTGCCAGCAGCGTAAAAAGCACAGATACGCAGTATTTT. Translated: CASSVKSTDTQYF.

This clone was picked up many times. Additional DNA sequences in this sample encode the identical CDR3. This sequence joins TRBV7-3 and TRBJ2-3; weak D call: TRBD1 (5 bases). The CDR3 has 14 amino acids. Germline values: CDR1 SGHTA, CDR2 FQGTGA. Trimming took 4 bases from V and 0 from J, leaving 8 bases between them. The CDR3 loop reads CASSSGHSTDTQYF. CDR3 DNA sequence: TGTGCCAGCAGCTCCGGACATAGCACAGATACGCAGTATTTT.

The chain employs TRBV6-1 and TRBJ2-7; TRBD1 matches 7 bases. Germline CDR1 is MNHNS and CDR2 is SASEGT. The V segment lost 6 bases and the J segment 1 base; nucleotides outside the gene matches: 9. The CDR3 totals 15 residues. CDR3 nucleotides: TGTGCCAGCAGCCGAGGGGGCGTAAATTCCTACGAGCAGTACTTC. Translation: CASSRGGVNSYEQYF.

This clone turned up a few times. This chain joins TRBV19 and TRBJ2-1; 7 nucleotides line up with TRBD1. The germline V gene has CDR1 LNHDA and CDR2 SQIVND (reference sequence). CDR3 length: 14 amino acids. The V segment lost 4 bases and the J segment 10 bases; nucleotides outside the gene matches: 10. The CDR3 region has the DNA TGTGCCAGTAGTAACCCGGGACAGATAGACGAGCAGTTCTTC. It is translated as CASSNPGQIDEQFF.

The chain couples TRBV2 to TRBJ1-5, with unresolved D. With 2 bases removed from V and 10 bases from J, the gap between germline ends came to 18 bases. This CDR3 comprises 15 residues. CDR1 is SNHLY, CDR2 FYNNEI, per germline. The CDR3 protein is CASSELPAETGPQHF. The CDR3 DNA reads TGTGCCAGCAGTGAACTCCCAGCGGAGACGGGACCCCAGCATTTT.

The V and J genes are TRBV7-2 and TRBJ2-3; D is undetermined. Germline V CDR1 and CDR2: SGHTA, FQGNSA. Between the trimmed V and J ends, which lost 5 bases and 6 bases, there was a span of 12 bases. The CDR3 contains 13 residues. In DNA form, the CDR3 reads TGTGCCAGCAGCCCAAGGGCTCGCGATACGCAGTATTTT. It codes for CASSPRARDTQYF.

This chain connects TRBV6-1 to TRBJ2-5, with D possibly TRBD1 on 6 matching bases. The V gene's germline CDR1 is MNHNS and CDR2 SASEGT. CDR3 length: 14 residues. V lost 2 bases, J lost 3 bases, and 10 bases lay in between. The CDR3 sequence is CASSEWGREETQYF. CDR3 nucleotides: TGTGCCAGCAGTGAATGGGGGCGGGAAGAGACCCAGTACTTC.

This chain links TRBV7-3 with TRBJ2-6, with 10 bases that match TRBD2. Germline trimming cut 5 bases from V and 0 bases from J; bases unmatched to any gene: 4. The CDR3 extends over 17 amino acids. CDR1 is SGHTA and CDR2 is FQGTGA in the germline V gene. CDR3 sequence reads: CASSPVAGGSGANVLTF. As DNA, the CDR3 is TGTGCCAGCAGCCCGGTAGCGGGAGGCTCTGGGGCCAACGTCCTGACTTTC.

The chain couples TRBV28 to TRBJ1-2; D remains ambiguous. The V and J ends lost 2 bases and 4 bases respectively, with 5 bases between them. CDR3 size: 12 residues. Per germline, CDR1 MDHEN and CDR2 SYDVKM. As DNA, the CDR3 is TGTGCCAGCAGTTTACATTTCTATGGCTACACCTTC. This codes for CASSLHFYGYTF.

The rearrangement uses TRBV2 and TRBJ2-7; TRBD1 matches at 7 bases. Germline CDR1 reads SNHLY; CDR2 reads FYNNEI. Trimming at V came to 5 bases and at J to 8 bases, leaving 3 bases not matched to a gene. The CDR3 runs 11 residues. The CDR3 protein is CASSLGGKQYF. In nucleotides, the CDR3 is TGTGCCAGCAGTCTAGGGGGCAAGCAGTACTTC.

V is TRBV7-2 and J is TRBJ1-4, with D possibly TRBD1 on 5 matching bases. CDR1 is SGHTA, CDR2 FQGNSA, per germline. CDR3 length equals 15 residues. V was clipped by 5 bases and J by 7 bases, with 17 bases between them. In DNA, the CDR3 is TGTGCCAGCAGCACCACTGCGGGGGTGGGTGAAAAACTGTTTTTT. As protein: CASSTTAGVGEKLFF.

In DNA form, the CDR3 reads TGTGCCAGCAGCTGGGGAGGGGGTGATGAGACCCAGTACTTC. This sequence encodes CASSWGGGDETQYF. The chain is built from TRBV7-9 and TRBJ2-5; the D gene is possibly TRBD2 (7 bases). The ends were cut back, 4 bases at V and 5 bases at J, with 14 bases in the middle. The CDR3 is 14 amino acids. In germline, CDR1 is SEHNR, CDR2 FQNEAQ (reference sequence).

The chain combines TRBV5-4 with TRBJ1-5, with TRBD1 as a possible D gene (6 bases). V gave up 0 bases and J gave up 4 bases, with 23 bases separating them. CDR1 and CDR2 (germline): SGHNT, YYREEE (reference sequence). The CDR3 consists of 19 residues. The CDR3 DNA sequence: TGTGCCAGCAGCTTGGGGCGACAGGCTCGTGCTTTCGGAAATCAGCCCCAGCATTTT. This translates into CASSLGRQARAFGNQPQHF. Filled out from reference TRBV5-4 and TRBJ1-5, the complete variable domain reads ETGVTQSPTHLIKTRGQQVTLRCSSQSGHNTVSWYQQALGQGPQFIFQYYREEENGRGNFPPRFSGLQFPNYSSELNVNALELDDSALYLCASSLGRQARAFGNQPQHFGDGTRLSIL.

This clone was counted many times. The rearrangement joins TRBV19 to TRBJ1-5, with D possibly matching TRBD1 (6 bases). CDR1 and CDR2 from the germline V gene are LNHDA and SQIVND (reference sequence). This CDR3 is 14 amino acids long. V lost 2 bases, J lost 6 bases, and 11 bases lay in between. The CDR3 coding sequence is TGTGCCAGTAGTATAAGGGGGGAGCGTCAGCCCCAGCATTTT. Its translation: CASSIRGERQPQHF.

This clone has a count of ten or more. This rearrangement joins TRBV30 to TRBJ2-2; TRBD2 aligns across 8 bases. J lost 3 bases, V lost 5 bases, and 5 bases had no gene match. Germline V gene data show CDR1 as GTSNPN and CDR2 as SVGIG (reference sequence). This CDR3 is 14 amino acids long. This CDR3 reads CAWVQRGYTGELFF. CDR3 DNA: TGTGCCTGGGTCCAGCGGGGGTACACCGGGGAGCTGTTTTTT.

The V and J genes are TRBV19 and TRBJ1-3; TRBD1 might be the D (5 bases). Germline lookup yields CDR1 LNHDA and CDR2 SQIVND (reference sequence). The CDR3 loop spans 15 amino acids. Trimming stripped 7 bases from V and 2 bases from J, with 15 bases between. In DNA form, the CDR3 reads TGTGCCAGTACGGGTAGGGGAAGAACTGGAAACACCATATATTTT. Its protein product is CASTGRGRTGNTIYF.

This rearrangement joins TRBV7-8 to TRBJ2-4, with 8 bases lining up with TRBD1. The V segment lost 4 bases and the J segment 6 bases; nucleotides outside the gene matches: 2. The CDR3 is 13 amino acids. Germline lookup yields CDR1 SGHVS and CDR2 FQNEAQ. Written as DNA, the CDR3 is TGTGCCAGCAGCTCCGGACAGGGAAACATTCAGTACTTC. It codes for CASSSGQGNIQYF.